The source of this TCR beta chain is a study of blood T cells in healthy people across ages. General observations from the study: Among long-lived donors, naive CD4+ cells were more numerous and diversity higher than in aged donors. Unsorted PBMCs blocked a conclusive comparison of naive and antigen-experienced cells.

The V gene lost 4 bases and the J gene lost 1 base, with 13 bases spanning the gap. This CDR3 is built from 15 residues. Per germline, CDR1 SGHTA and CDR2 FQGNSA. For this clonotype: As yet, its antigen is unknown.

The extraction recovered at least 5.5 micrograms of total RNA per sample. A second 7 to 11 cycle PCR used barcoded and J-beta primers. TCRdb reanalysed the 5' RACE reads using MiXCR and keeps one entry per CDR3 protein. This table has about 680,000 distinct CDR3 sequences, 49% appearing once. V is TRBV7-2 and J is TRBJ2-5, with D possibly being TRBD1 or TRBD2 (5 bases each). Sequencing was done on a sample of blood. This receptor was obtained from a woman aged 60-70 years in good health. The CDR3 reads CASSYNAGTQETQYF. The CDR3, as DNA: TGTGCCAGCAGCTACAACGCCGGGACCCAAGAGACCCAGTACTTC. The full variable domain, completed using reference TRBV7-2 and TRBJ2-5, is GAGVSQSPSNKVTEKGKDVELRCDPISGHTALYWYRQSLGQGLEFLIYFQGNSAPDKSGLPSDRFSAERTGGSVSTLTIQRTQQEDSAVYLCASSYNAGTQETQYFGPGTRLLVL.